The T cell receptor (beta chain) under discussion was sequenced for a study of regulatory T cells in long-lasting Graves disease. This clonotype has ten or more counts. Its cognate antigen is unknown. Documented time point: newly diagnosed GD, antithyroid drugs for less than 3 months. RNA from PBMCs was the source of the TCR library. Those enrolled as patients came out of an endocrinology department in Xi'an, China. The authors built TCR beta libraries using iRepertoire HTBI primers and Arm-PCR of CDR3 regions. TCRdb re-derived calls from the multiplex PCR reads in MiXCR, one entry per CDR3 protein. Of under 300,000 distinct CDR3 sequences listed, around 16% are singletons. Notes on the study in general: Newly diagnosed patients shared about a thousand public clonotypes; persistent patients shared a few thousand. Sample size, which was small, may have reduced accuracy. Preferential use of TRBV28, TRBJ1-2 and TRBJ2-5 was seen in persistent disease.

Trimming pared 0 bases from V and 2 bases from J, leaving 9 bases between. CDR1 is SGDLS and CDR2 is YYNGEE in the germline V gene. This CDR3 is 15 amino acids long. V gene TRBV9 combines with J gene TRBJ2-1; tentative D call: TRBD2 (7 bases). This sequence originates from a female donor with Graves disease. Sequencing used peripheral blood mononuclear cells (PBMCs), obtained at new diagnosis, from a patient treated with antithyroid drugs. CDR3 in DNA: TGTGCCAGCAGCGTAGGGGAGGGGGCCTACAATGAGCAGTTCTTC. Its protein product is CASSVGEGAYNEQFF. The complete variable domain, with remaining parts taken from reference TRBV9 and TRBJ2-1, reads DSGVTQTPKHLITATGQRVTLRCSPRSGDLSVYWYQQSLDQGLQFLIQYYNGEERAKGNILERFSAQQFPDLHSELNLSSLELGDSALYFCASSVGEGAYNEQFFGPGTRLTVL.